This entry lists 20 T cell receptor beta chains sequenced from one sample in a study of regulatory T cells in long-lasting Graves disease. Time point of the sample: newly diagnosed GD, antithyroid drugs for less than 3 months. There was RNA extracted from PBMCs, and the TCR library was made from it. In building TCR beta libraries, iRepertoire HTBI primers were used together with Arm-PCR of CDR3 regions. One entry per CDR3 protein, called by TCRdb with MiXCR from the multiplex PCR reads. The data contain over 350,000 distinct CDR3 sequences, 11% to 15% of them singletons. The sample also formed part of further work on T cells in Graves' hyperthyroidism and ophthalmopathy.

The sequences come from peripheral blood mononuclear cells (PBMCs), collected at new diagnosis, from a patient treated with antithyroid drugs. These receptors were collected from a woman in her fifties or sixties with Graves disease.

This clonotype was detected many times. The CDR3 reads CASSVRLMNTEAFF. CDR3 DNA sequence: TGTGCCAGCAGTGTGCGGCTGATGAACACTGAAGCTTTCTTT. The chain is built from TRBV2 and TRBJ1-1; D gene uncertain. This CDR3 spans 14 amino acids. In germline, CDR1 is SNHLY, CDR2 FYNNEI. Trimming took 4 bases from V and 0 from J, leaving 9 bases between them.

This clonotype was seen repeatedly, ten times or more. The CDR3 DNA reads as TGTGCCAGCAGGGAACCAGGGAAAACTGAAGCTTTCTTT. Residues: CASREPGKTEAFF. The chain combines TRBV6-2 or TRBV6-3 with TRBJ1-1; possibly TRBD1 for D (5 bases). Germline V lookup: CDR1 MNHEY, CDR2 SVGEGT. The V gene lost 6 bases and the J gene lost 5 bases, with 13 bases spanning the gap. CDR3 length: 13 amino acids.

Ten or more counts support this clonotype. The chain carries TRBV28 and TRBJ2-3; 7 nucleotides line up with TRBD1. With 6 bases clipped from V and 5 bases from J, the junction kept 5 bases outside the gene matches. There are 13 residues in the CDR3. Germline loops: CDR1 MDHEN, CDR2 SYDVKM. The CDR3 sequence: CASRNTGVDTQYF. The CDR3 DNA reads as TGTGCCAGCAGGAATACAGGGGTAGATACGCAGTATTTT.

The rearrangement links TRBV14 to TRBJ2-7; perhaps TRBD2 as D (6 bases). Germline CDR1 SGHDN, CDR2 FVKESK. This CDR3 spans 10 amino acids. The CDR3, as DNA: TGTTCTTTGGCGGGAAGCGAGCAGTACTTC. Protein product: CSLAGSEQYF.

This clonotype was found a few times. J is TRBJ2-1 and V is TRBV5-1; 14 bases line up with TRBD2. The CDR3 runs 17 residues. The J segment lost 10 bases and the V segment lost 4 bases, leaving 13 bases of the junction unmatched. CDR1 and CDR2 (germline): SGHRS, YFSETQ. CDR3: CASSHEGLAGAGNEQFF. The CDR3 DNA sequence: TGCGCCAGCAGCCACGAGGGACTAGCGGGAGCGGGCAACGAGCAGTTCTTC.

This chain connects TRBV29-1 to TRBJ2-3, with 7 bases aligning to TRBD2. The germline V gene has CDR1 SQVTM and CDR2 ANQGSEA. After removal of 5 bases from V and 0 bases from J, the junction contained 5 bases not matched to a gene. CDR3 length equals 14 residues. Here the CDR3 reads CSVLAGPSTDTQYF. CDR3 coding DNA: TGCAGCGTTTTAGCGGGCCCTAGCACAGATACGCAGTATTTT.

In its sample, this clonotype was seen a few times. The chain couples TRBV6-1 to TRBJ1-2; maybe TRBD1 (5 bases). Germline V gene data show CDR1 as MNHNS and CDR2 as SASEGT. The V and J ends lost 7 bases and 4 bases respectively, with 16 bases between them. This CDR3 has 14 residues. The CDR3 bases are TGTGCCAGCATACCGGCGGGGGGTGGCTATGGCTACACCTTC. This codes for CASIPAGGGYGYTF.

This clonotype was seen repeatedly, ten times or more. The chain is built from TRBV28 and TRBJ2-7, with 9 bases fitting TRBD2. V shed 6 bases, J shed 0 bases, and the junction held 15 bases outside the gene matches. Per the germline V gene, CDR1 is MDHEN and CDR2 is SYDVKM. CDR3 length: 18 residues. The DNA of the CDR3 is TGTGCCAGCAGCTCCCGGCGGGGGGGAGCAGGGAACTCCTACGAGCAGTACTTC. This encodes CASSSRRGGAGNSYEQYF.

As concerns this clonotype: A much larger clone lies one base from this, so it may be a read error. The chain employs TRBV5-6 and TRBJ1-2; 7 bases match TRBD1. Germline CDR1 reads SGHDT; CDR2 reads YYEEEE. This CDR3 contains 16 residues. The CDR3 loop is CASSANRQGSNYGYAF. The CDR3 nucleotides read TGTGCCAGCAGCGCGAACAGACAGGGATCTAACTATGGCTACGCCTTC.

V and J are TRBV12-3 or TRBV12-4 and TRBJ1-6, with 7 positions matching TRBD1. This CDR3 has 16 amino acids. The V and J ends lost 5 bases and 5 bases, in that order; junction bases with no gene match: 9. In nucleotides, the CDR3 is TGTGCCAGCAGTCGATTGAGACAGGGAAATAATTCACCCCTCCACTTT. Residues: CASSRLRQGNNSPLHF.

This clonotype has ten or more counts. The chain links TRBV28 to TRBJ1-2; 7 bases fit TRBD1. Trimming at V came to 4 bases and at J to 4 bases, leaving 21 bases not matched to a gene. CDR1 and CDR2 from the germline V gene are MDHEN and SYDVKM. The CDR3 covers 19 residues. CDR3 DNA sequence: TGTGCCAGCAGTTCTATATCCCTGGGGCAGGGGGAAAGTTCCTATGGCTACACCTTC. Amino acids: CASSSISLGQGESSYGYTF.

The table lists this clonotype with many counts. The rearrangement joins TRBV2 to TRBJ1-2; TRBD1 matches 8 bases. This CDR3 contains 11 residues. Germline values: CDR1 SNHLY, CDR2 FYNNEI. Trimming removed 8 bases from V and 8 bases from J; junction bases left unmatched: 4. The CDR3 protein is CASVTGGGYTF. The CDR3 coding sequence is TGTGCCAGCGTCACAGGGGGAGGCTACACCTTC.

This clonotype has at least ten counts. The CDR3 DNA reads as TGCGCCAGCAGCGGACAGGGGATGAACTATGGCTACACCTTC. This gives the protein CASSGQGMNYGYTF. The J gene is TRBJ1-2, the V gene TRBV5-1; 9 bases align to TRBD1. The CDR3 runs 14 residues. Germline assignment: CDR1 SGHRS and CDR2 YFSETQ. The V and J ends lost 4 bases and 2 bases, in that order; junction bases with no gene match: 3.

This clonotype was found many times. The chain links TRBV5-1 to TRBJ2-7, with D unresolved. Germline V gene sequence: CDR1 SGHRS, CDR2 YFSETQ. V was cut by 4 bases and J by 1 base, with 9 bases left in between. This CDR3 is built from 13 residues. The CDR3 sequence is CASSPSESYEQYF. CDR3 sequence (DNA): TGCGCCAGCAGCCCTAGTGAGTCCTACGAGCAGTACTTC. Based on the CDR3 plus reference TRBV5-1 and TRBJ2-7, the full variable domain is KAGVTQTPRYLIKTRGQQVTLSCSPISGHRSVSWYQQTPGQGLQFLFEYFSETQRNKGNFPGRFSGRQFSNSRSEMNVSTLELGDSALYLCASSPSESYEQYFGPGTRLTVT.

This clonotype was detected only a few times. The chain has TRBV19 and TRBJ1-5; the D is unclear. The CDR3 runs to 16 residues. V was cut by 3 bases and J by 7 bases, with 19 bases left in between. From germline, CDR1 is LNHDA and CDR2 SQIVND (reference sequence). The CDR3 sequence is CASSIGHIQVGQPQHF. The CDR3 coding sequence is TGTGCCAGTAGTATTGGCCACATCCAGGTTGGCCAGCCCCAGCATTTT.

CDR3 protein: CASSLGERSYEQYF. Written as DNA, the CDR3 is TGTGCCAGCTCGCTCGGGGAGCGCTCCTACGAGCAGTACTTC. The chain combines TRBV18 with TRBJ2-7; D is perhaps TRBD2 (5 bases). Germline V lookup: CDR1 KGHSH, CDR2 LQKENI. Trimming stripped 6 bases from V and 0 bases from J, with 12 bases between. The CDR3 extends over 14 amino acids.

V gene TRBV27 combines with J gene TRBJ2-7, with D maybe TRBD2 (5 bases). The CDR3 runs to 12 residues. CDR1 is MNHEY and CDR2 is SMNVEV in the germline V gene (reference sequence). Trimming pared 3 bases from V and 9 bases from J, leaving 12 bases between. This CDR3 reads CASSLGSEAQYF. The CDR3 DNA reads as TGTGCCAGCAGTTTGGGTAGCGAGGCGCAGTACTTC.

This clonotype was picked up many times. V is TRBV9 and J is TRBJ1-2, with TRBD1 identical over 12 bases. Germline CDR1 reads SGDLS; CDR2 reads YYNGEE. This CDR3 contains 18 residues. The ends lost 4 bases at V and 3 bases at J; junction bases unmatched: 13. CDR3 coding DNA: TGTGCCAGCAGCCCAACGCGGGGGGGACAGGGGGCGTACTATGGCTACACCTTC. Translating it yields CASSPTRGGQGAYYGYTF. The variable domain in full, completed from reference TRBV9 and TRBJ1-2, reads DSGVTQTPKHLITATGQRVTLRCSPRSGDLSVYWYQQSLDQGLQFLIQYYNGEERAKGNILERFSAQQFPDLHSELNLSSLELGDSALYFCASSPTRGGQGAYYGYTFGSGTRLTVV.

This clonotype was seen ten or more times. The chain couples TRBV28 to TRBJ2-5; TRBD2 might be the D (6 bases). Judging by the DNA end, TRBJ2-4 fits better; the J call may be wrong. The CDR3 is made up of 11 amino acids. Germline CDR1 reads MDHEN; CDR2 reads SYDVKM. Here the CDR3 reads CASSSTSIQYF. The CDR3 DNA follows: TGTGCCAGCAGCTCGACTAGCATTCAGTACTTC.

This sequence joins TRBV20-1 and TRBJ2-3, with TRBD2 as a possible D gene (6 bases). The germline CDR1 and CDR2 sequences are DFQATT and SNEGSKA (reference sequence). The CDR3 is 14 amino acids. The V and J ends lost 4 bases and 3 bases respectively, with 14 bases between them. CDR3 sequence (DNA): TGCAGTGCTACAGCCGGGAGAGGGACAGATACGCAGTATTTT. Protein: CSATAGRGTDTQYF.